Below are 16 T cell receptor beta chains sequenced from a single sample in a study of T cell responses to AZD1222 COVID-19 vaccine. Clones were read by immunoSEQ multiplex PCR, and TCRdb kept only the in-frame ones, dropping some. The repertoire has about 100,000 clones, around 92% of them found once; the top ten carry 5.5% to 8%. Specimen: peripheral blood, collected on day 0 of AZD1222 vaccination. The origin of the receptors is an adult in good health.

The V gene is TRBV27, the J gene TRBJ1-6; 7 bases fit TRBD1. CDR1 and CDR2 from the germline V gene are MNHEY and SMNVEV (reference sequence). Trimming took 3 bases from V and 6 from J; bases not matched to a gene: 2. The CDR3 consists of 14 residues. The CDR3 nucleotides are TGTGCCAGCAGTTTTACAGGGGCTAATTCACCCCTCCACTTT. Translating it yields CASSFTGANSPLHF.

The chain is built from TRBV7-2 and TRBJ1-1, with 7 positions matching TRBD1. The CDR3 runs 14 residues. The germline gives CDR1 SGHTA, CDR2 FQGNSA. Trimming removed 5 bases from V and 1 base from J; junction bases left unmatched: 4. The CDR3 DNA reads TGTGCCAGCAGCCGGGGACAGTGGAACACTGAAGCTTTCTTT. It encodes CASSRGQWNTEAFF.

This chain uses TRBV12-5 with TRBJ2-1; 7 bases are a match to TRBD1. V shed 6 bases, J shed 3 bases, and the junction held 2 bases outside the gene matches. The CDR3 is 13 amino acids. Germline CDR1 and CDR2: LGHNT and FRNRAP. The CDR3 DNA sequence: TGTGCTAGTGGCCGGGACAGCTACAATGAGCAGTTCTTC. Protein product: CASGRDSYNEQFF.

Ten or more counts support this clone. The chain recombines TRBV19 with TRBJ2-7; D uncertain. CDR3 length equals 14 residues. Germline V CDR1 and CDR2: LNHDA, SQIVND (reference sequence). The V and J ends lost 4 bases and 0 bases respectively, with 10 bases between them. CDR3 protein: CASSKGHSSYEQYF. The CDR3 DNA sequence: TGTGCCAGTAGTAAAGGGCACAGCTCCTACGAGCAGTACTTC.

The chain has TRBV27 and TRBJ1-1; TRBD1 agrees at 8 bases. CDR3 length equals 14 residues. The V gene's germline CDR1 is MNHEY and CDR2 SMNVEV (reference sequence). J lost 4 bases, V lost 4 bases, and 5 bases had no gene match. The CDR3 DNA is TGTGCCAGCAGTTCAACAGGGGGAGGCACTGAAGCTTTCTTT. Translating gives CASSSTGGGTEAFF.

This chain links TRBV7-3 with TRBJ2-3; D not certain. The germline gives CDR1 SGHTA, CDR2 FQGTGA. Trimming pared 4 bases from V and 4 bases from J, leaving 9 bases between. This CDR3 comprises 13 residues. Here the CDR3 DNA reads TGTGCCAGCAGCTCCTTACAGCCAGATACGCAGTATTTT. Amino acids: CASSSLQPDTQYF.

The V call is TRBV28, the J call TRBJ2-7; 11 bases fit TRBD2. Germline V gives CDR1 MDHEN, CDR2 SYDVKM. The CDR3 runs to 15 residues. The V segment lost 6 bases and the J segment 2 bases; nucleotides outside the gene matches: 6. The CDR3 sequence: CASRSMGLAAYEQYF. The CDR3 DNA is TGTGCCAGCAGGTCCATGGGACTAGCGGCCTACGAGCAGTACTTC. Using reference TRBV28 and TRBJ2-7 for the parts outside the CDR3, the full variable domain is DVKVTQSSRYLVKRTGEKVFLECVQDMDHENMFWYRQDPGLGLRLIYFSYDVKMKEKGDIPEGYSVSREKKERFSLILESASTNQTSMYLCASRSMGLAAYEQYFGPGTRLTVT.

This clone is a singleton in its sample. This chain uses TRBV29-1 with TRBJ1-5, with a possible D match to TRBD1 (6 bases). Germline CDR1 and CDR2: SQVTM and ANQGSEA. V lost 1 base to trimming and J lost 2 bases, with 12 bases between them. The CDR3 consists of 15 residues. The CDR3 sequence: CSVEAQDRGNQPQHF. CDR3 nucleotide sequence: TGCAGCGTTGAAGCCCAGGACAGAGGCAATCAGCCCCAGCATTTT.

The chain combines TRBV29-1 with TRBJ1-3; D call uncertain. The V and J ends lost 7 bases and 4 bases respectively, with 11 bases between them. CDR1 is SQVTM, CDR2 ANQGSEA, per germline. The CDR3 totals 12 residues. CDR3 region: CSAQPPGNTIYF. CDR3 bases: TGCAGCGCCCAACCCCCGGGAAACACCATATATTTT.

The chain combines TRBV5-1 with TRBJ2-7; 9 bases match TRBD2. Unmatched junction bases numbered 3, after V lost 0 bases and J lost 2 bases. The V gene's germline CDR1 is SGHRS and CDR2 YFSETQ. The CDR3 spans 15 residues. The CDR3, as DNA: TGCGCCAGCAGCTTGGAGGCGGGAGGGACCTACGAGCAGTACTTC. Encoded protein: CASSLEAGGTYEQYF.

The V gene is TRBV9, the J gene TRBJ1-1; 8 nucleotides line up with TRBD1. Germline V gives CDR1 SGDLS, CDR2 YYNGEE. J was trimmed by 4 bases and V by 0 bases; bases with no gene match: 5. The CDR3 has 15 amino acids. The CDR3 reads CASSVGTGRVTEAFF. The CDR3 region has the DNA TGTGCCAGCAGCGTAGGGACAGGGCGGGTCACTGAAGCTTTCTTT.

This rearrangement joins TRBV28 to TRBJ1-5; no firm D call. V was trimmed by 4 bases and J by 0 bases, leaving 10 bases between them. Per germline, CDR1 MDHEN and CDR2 SYDVKM. CDR3 size: 15 residues. The CDR3 reads CASSSFDGSNQPQHF. The CDR3, as DNA: TGTGCCAGCAGTTCCTTCGACGGTAGCAATCAGCCCCAGCATTTT.

The J gene is TRBJ2-1, the V gene TRBV4-3; 10 nucleotides line up with TRBD1. V shed 3 bases and J 8 bases; nucleotides not matched to a gene: 4. This CDR3 has 14 residues. CDR1 and CDR2 (germline): LGHNA, YSLEER. Here the CDR3 reads CASSQSDRGHEQFF. The CDR3 DNA reads TGCGCCAGCAGCCAGTCTGACAGGGGGCATGAGCAGTTCTTC.

This clone was observed a few times. This chain joins TRBV10-3 and TRBJ2-7; tentatively, D is TRBD2 (6 bases). This CDR3 has 14 amino acids. Trimming took 8 bases from V and 4 from J, leaving 18 bases between them. The V gene's germline CDR1 is ENHRY and CDR2 SYGVKD. The CDR3 is CAIGNRDLSYEQYF. In DNA form, the CDR3 reads TGTGCCATCGGAAACCGGGACTTATCTTACGAGCAGTACTTC.

The rearrangement joins TRBV19 to TRBJ2-1; D possibly corresponds to TRBD1 (8 bases). V was clipped by 3 bases and J by 13 bases, with 16 bases between them. The CDR3 totals 13 residues. Germline assignment: CDR1 LNHDA and CDR2 SQIVND (reference sequence). CDR3 sequence: CASSINRGGFQFF. The CDR3 DNA reads TGTGCCAGTAGTATCAACAGGGGGGGATTTCAGTTCTTC.

V and J are TRBV5-1 and TRBJ1-2; 7 bases line up with TRBD1. The CDR3 totals 15 residues. Germline CDR1 reads SGHRS; CDR2 reads YFSETQ. Trimming cost V 4 bases and J 5 bases; bases outside gene matches: 11. Here the CDR3 reads CASSRGTEVRYGYTF. Written as DNA, the CDR3 is TGCGCCAGCAGCCGAGGGACAGAGGTTCGTTATGGCTACACCTTC.